The following is a TCR beta chain sequence with its context. Antigen unknown. This specimen belongs to a study of T cell responses to AZD1222 COVID-19 vaccine. Notes on the study in general: Among AZD1222 vaccinees, only five to seven were seropositive at baseline. The donor group comprised mostly white British people and more females; the analysis possibly underestimated clonal diversity. Repertoires were obtained solely post-peak T cell response.

Germline V gene sequence: CDR1 ENHRY, CDR2 SYGVKD. This CDR3 region has 14 residues. V gave up 4 bases and J gave up 0 bases, with 7 bases separating them. Assay used: immunoSEQ multiplex PCR; TCRdb lists only in-frame clones, some missing. The sample shows under 35,000 clones, 80% to 90% of them seen only once. Pooling was applied to second doses at about 4 or about 12 weeks. This material consisted of peripheral blood, taken 28 days after the second AZD1222 dose. The chain has TRBV10-3 and TRBJ1-3; the D is unclear. The TCR comes from an adult who received the AZD1222 COVID-19 vaccine. The CDR3 is CAISGSGSGNTIYF. The CDR3, as DNA: TGTGCCATCAGTGGGTCGGGCTCTGGAAACACCATATATTTT.